This T cell receptor beta chain was found in a study of blood T cell repertoires in COVID-19. Sequencing was performed with immunoSEQ multiplex PCR; in TCRdb, only in-frame clones are kept and a portion is missing. Counted here are 180,000 or so clones, 65% to 85% occurring once; the ten biggest clones make up 7% to 9%. Enrolled through a virtual design, the participants were between about 18 and 89 years of age and came from 24 US areas. Germline CDR1 reads LNHDA; CDR2 reads SQIVND (reference sequence). With 5 bases removed from V and 3 bases from J, the gap between germline ends came to 8 bases. The CDR3 contains 13 residues.

Sequenced input: PBMCs or T cells enriched from blood (not recorded which). V and J are TRBV19 and TRBJ2-1; no clear D. The TCR sequence derives from a man aged 40-55 years who had recovered from COVID-19. The CDR3 loop is CASSGGYYNEQFF. CDR3 DNA sequence: TGTGCCAGTAGTGGCGGCTACTACAATGAGCAGTTCTTC.